This TCR beta chain came from a study of blood T cell repertoires in COVID-19. The length of the CDR3 is 16 residues. Per germline, CDR1 SGHTS and CDR2 YDEGEE. The junction had 10 bases not matched to a gene; V was cut back by 0 bases and J by 6 bases. Measured with immunoSEQ multiplex PCR; TCRdb has only the in-frame clones, and not every one. The table has some 260,000 clones, approximately 84% seen once; the top ten hold roughly 1.7%. The sample taken for sequencing was PBMCs or T cells enriched from blood (not recorded which). The chain combines TRBV5-8 with TRBJ2-3, with TRBD2 matching 7 bases. The receptor was derived from a middle-aged man who had recovered from COVID-19. The CDR3 reads CASSLERGPKGDTQYF. DNA for the CDR3: TGTGCCAGCAGCTTGGAGCGGGGACCTAAAGGGGATACGCAGTATTTT.